One sample yielded the 29 T cell receptor beta chains listed below, sequenced in a study of T cell responses to AZD1222 COVID-19 vaccine. Repertoires were generated with immunoSEQ multiplex PCR, while TCRdb's copy carries only in-frame clones and drops some. The sample consists of around 130,000 clones, around 90% of them appearing once. The sample here was peripheral blood, taken 28 days after the second dose of the MenACWY control vaccine. The receptors were gathered from an adult who received the MenACWY meningococcal vaccine as a control.

The chain joins TRBV27 to TRBJ1-4, with D possibly TRBD1 on 5 matching bases. The CDR3 length is 15 residues. V was shortened by 5 bases and J by 8 bases, with 18 bases between the two germline ends. The germline gives CDR1 MNHEY, CDR2 SMNVEV (reference sequence). CDR3 coding DNA: TGTGCCAGCAGTCCTCCGGGGGAGGGTACGGAAAAACTGTTTTTT. As protein: CASSPPGEGTEKLFF.

The V call is TRBV16, the J call TRBJ2-3; D is undetermined. Germline assignment: CDR1 KGHSY and CDR2 FQNENV. Trimming took 2 bases from V and 0 from J, leaving 6 bases between them. CDR3 length: 14 amino acids. The CDR3 reads CASSQGYSTDTQYF. Written as DNA, the CDR3 is TGTGCCAGCAGCCAAGGCTATAGCACAGATACGCAGTATTTT.

V gene TRBV7-2 combines with J gene TRBJ2-5; 14 bases are shared with TRBD2. Unmatched junction bases numbered 9, after V lost 3 bases and J lost 0 bases. The CDR3 is 19 amino acids. CDR1 SGHTA and CDR2 FQGNSA come from the germline V gene. CDR3 in DNA: TGTGCCAGCAGCTTGGACCCGGGACTAGCGGGGGCTAACCAAGAGACCCAGTACTTC. As protein: CASSLDPGLAGANQETQYF.

The chain is built from TRBV9 and TRBJ1-6; D remains unclear. The CDR3 contains 15 residues. V lost 4 bases, J lost 7 bases, and 15 bases lay in between. CDR1 and CDR2 (germline): SGDLS, YYNGEE. The CDR3 loop reads CASSPEGFSNSPLHF. The CDR3 nucleotides read TGTGCCAGCAGCCCAGAGGGTTTCTCGAATTCACCCCTCCACTTT.

The genes are TRBV6-5 and TRBJ1-6; D may be TRBD1 (6 bases). The CDR3 has 13 residues. The germline V gene has CDR1 MNHEY and CDR2 SVGAGI. Trimming took off 9 bases at V and 9 bases at J, with 15 bases between the two ends. In DNA, the CDR3 is TGTGCCAGTTGTCGGGGGGCAACTTCACCCCTCCACTTT. It is translated as CASCRGATSPLHF.

The rearrangement links TRBV5-6 to TRBJ2-5, with TRBD1 matching over 8 bases. The CDR3 totals 14 residues. The germline gives CDR1 SGHDT, CDR2 YYEEEE. V was pared by 4 bases and J by 4 bases, with 6 bases of the junction left unmatched. The CDR3 here is CASSRPGQVETQYF. CDR3 DNA sequence: TGTGCCAGCAGCCGGCCGGGACAGGTAGAGACCCAGTACTTC. Supplemented by reference TRBV5-6 and TRBJ2-5, the full variable domain reads DAGVTQSPTHLIKTRGQQVTLRCSPKSGHDTVSWYQQALGQGPQFIFQYYEEEERQRGNFPDRFSGHQFPNYSSELNVNALLLGDSALYLCASSRPGQVETQYFGPGTRLLVL.

This clone was detected once. This chain links TRBV3-1 (or the pseudogene TRBV3-2) with TRBJ1-1; unclear D gene. Trimming stripped 1 base from V and 3 bases from J, with 6 bases between. In germline, CDR1 is LGHDT, CDR2 YNNKEL (reference sequence). CDR3 size: 13 residues. CDR3: CASSQVSDTEAFF. The CDR3, as DNA: TGTGCCAGCAGCCAAGTATCTGACACTGAAGCTTTCTTT.

CDR3 sequence reads: CSASVGGMRLGQPQHF. In DNA form, the CDR3 reads TGCAGTGCTAGTGTCGGGGGAATGAGGCTCGGCCAGCCCCAGCATTTT. V and J are TRBV20-1 and TRBJ1-5; the D gene is possibly TRBD1 (5 bases). V lost 3 bases and J 7 bases, leaving 22 bases between the germline ends. The CDR3 totals 16 residues. Germline CDR1 is DFQATT and CDR2 is SNEGSKA (reference sequence).

Points on this clone: The conserved closing phenylalanine or tryptophan is absent in this CDR3, likely reflecting a read error. No DNA is shown, since the ends of the CDR3 on it are uncertain; the CDR3 is the one TCRdb lists. The chain is built from TRBV5-5 and TRBJ2-3; the D segment call TRBD2 is taken from the table without a DNA check. Ends included, the CDR3 has 13 residues. CDR1 SGHKS and CDR2 YYEKEE come from the germline V gene (reference sequence). CDR3 sequence reads: CASSLDVWGVPYP.

The chain carries TRBV28 and TRBJ2-5; no clear D. Germline V gives CDR1 MDHEN, CDR2 SYDVKM. The CDR3 runs 13 residues. Trimming shortened V by 5 bases and J by 5 bases, and 12 bases separated the two germline ends. The CDR3 reads CASSPPGFETQYF. CDR3 in DNA: TGTGCCAGCAGTCCCCCGGGTTTCGAGACCCAGTACTTC.

J is TRBJ2-1 and V is TRBV6-5, with a weak D call TRBD2 (5 bases). The length of the CDR3 is 13 residues. The germline V and J ends were trimmed by 8 bases and 9 bases, with 17 bases remaining between them. Germline V lookup: CDR1 MNHEY, CDR2 SVGAGI. The CDR3 reads CASGGQLGSEQFF. CDR3 nucleotides: TGTGCCAGCGGCGGGCAATTAGGGAGTGAGCAGTTCTTC.

The sample holds one count of this clone. The rearrangement links TRBV19 to TRBJ1-1; 9 nucleotides align to TRBD1. After removal of 7 bases from V and 4 bases from J, the junction contained 4 bases not matched to a gene. Germline-derived CDR1 and CDR2 are LNHDA and SQIVND (reference sequence). The CDR3 length is 13 residues. The CDR3 coding sequence is TGTGCCAGTATTCTGACAGGGGGCACTGAAGCTTTCTTT. It translates to CASILTGGTEAFF. Supplemented by reference TRBV19 and TRBJ1-1, the full variable domain reads DGGITQSPKYLFRKEGQNVTLSCEQNLNHDAMYWYRQDPGQGLRLIYYSQIVNDFQKGDIAEGYSVSREKKESFPLTVTSAQKNPTAFYLCASILTGGTEAFFGQGTRLTVV.

The chain couples TRBV12-3 or TRBV12-4 to TRBJ2-5; tentative D call: TRBD1 (6 bases). Trimming stripped 6 bases from V and 4 bases from J, with 9 bases between. The length of the CDR3 is 12 residues. CDR3 protein: CASRGTRETQYF. DNA of the CDR3: TGTGCCAGCAGGGGGACAAGAGAGACCCAGTACTTC.

This sequence joins TRBV12-3 or TRBV12-4 and TRBJ1-2; 7 nucleotides match TRBD1. This CDR3 is 12 amino acids long. V shed 4 bases and J 6 bases; nucleotides not matched to a gene: 2. The CDR3 nucleotides are TGTGCCAGCAGTTACAGGGGCGATGGCTACACCTTC. It codes for CASSYRGDGYTF.

CDR3 protein: CASSLDRGRITGELFF. The CDR3, as DNA: TGTGCCAGCAGCTTAGACAGGGGGCGCATCACCGGGGAGCTGTTTTTT. J is TRBJ2-2 and V is TRBV7-6; TRBD1 aligns across 9 bases. Germline V gene data show CDR1 as SGHVS and CDR2 as FNYEAQ. This CDR3 contains 16 residues. Losses at the gene ends were 1 base for V and 4 bases for J; bases not matched to a gene: 4.

The chain is built from TRBV5-5 and TRBJ1-2; D is unclear. This CDR3 is 13 amino acids long. CDR1 SGHKS and CDR2 YYEKEE come from the germline V gene (reference sequence). The V end was cut by 0 bases, the J end by 3 bases, with 6 bases between. CDR3: CASSLEAHYGYTF. The CDR3 DNA reads TGTGCCAGCAGCTTGGAGGCACACTATGGCTACACCTTC.

This rearrangement joins TRBV9 to TRBJ2-4; D gene unclear. Trimming shortened V by 0 bases and J by 5 bases, and 12 bases separated the two germline ends. There are 15 residues in the CDR3. Looked up from germline, CDR1 is SGDLS and CDR2 is YYNGEE. As DNA, the CDR3 is TGTGCCAGCAGCGTAGGTACAGTGACCCAAAACATTCAGTACTTC. Translation: CASSVGTVTQNIQYF.

This chain joins TRBV2 and TRBJ1-4, with D possibly being TRBD1 (5 bases). Germline V gene lookup returns CDR1 SNHLY and CDR2 FYNNEI. This CDR3 is 13 amino acids long. V was trimmed by 6 bases and J by 8 bases, leaving 13 bases between them. The CDR3 DNA reads as TGTGCCAGCAGCATGGTGGGGGTAGAAAAACTGTTTTTT. Its translation: CASSMVGVEKLFF.

This rearrangement joins TRBV19 to TRBJ1-5; weak D call: TRBD1 (6 bases). Trimming shortened V by 8 bases and J by 1 base, and 15 bases separated the two germline ends. CDR1 and CDR2 from the germline V gene are LNHDA and SQIVND (reference sequence). CDR3 size: 15 residues. The DNA of the CDR3 is TGTGCCAGTGCGAACCCCAGGGGAAGCAATCAGCCCCAGCATTTT. It is translated as CASANPRGSNQPQHF. Together with reference TRBV19 and TRBJ1-5, the CDR3 gives the full variable domain: DGGITQSPKYLFRKEGQNVTLSCEQNLNHDAMYWYRQDPGQGLRLIYYSQIVNDFQKGDIAEGYSVSREKKESFPLTVTSAQKNPTAFYLCASANPRGSNQPQHFGDGTRLSIL.

V usage is TRBV24-1 and J usage is TRBJ1-3, with 10 bases lining up with TRBD1. Germline lookup yields CDR1 KGHDR and CDR2 SFDVKD. The CDR3 sequence is 17 residues long. V was pared by 3 bases and J by 0 bases, with 4 bases of the junction left unmatched. CDR3 amino acids: CATSDGTGAISGNTIYF. As DNA, the CDR3 is TGTGCCACCAGTGATGGGACAGGGGCCATCTCTGGAAACACCATATATTTT.

Points on this clone: The junction does not match germline at one end; this may be a read error. Other DNA sequences in the same sample also yield this CDR3. This chain links TRBV28 with TRBJ2-7, with D perhaps matching TRBD1 or TRBD2 (5 bases each). This CDR3 region has 15 residues. CDR1 is MDHEN, CDR2 SYDVKM, per germline. The CDR3 region is CASSPQGSVSYEQYF. In DNA, the CDR3 is TGTGCCAGCAGCCCGCAGGGTAGCGTCTCCTACGAGCAATACTTC.

This chain joins TRBV28 and TRBJ2-7, with D perhaps matching TRBD2 (6 bases). The length of the CDR3 is 13 residues. In germline, CDR1 is MDHEN, CDR2 SYDVKM. Trimming pared 4 bases from V and 3 bases from J, leaving 10 bases between. The CDR3 DNA reads as TGTGCCAGCAGTTCCGTGGGGGGCTACGAGCAGTACTTC. Translating it yields CASSSVGGYEQYF.

The chain combines TRBV6-5 with TRBJ1-3; D is unresolved. V shed 5 bases and J shed 3 bases, with 14 bases lying between them. Germline V gene data show CDR1 as MNHEY and CDR2 as SVGAGI. The CDR3 sequence is 15 residues long. DNA of the CDR3: TGTGCCAGCAGTCACTTCAGCGGTCTTGGAAACACCATATATTTT. This gives the protein CASSHFSGLGNTIYF.

The V and J genes are TRBV28 and TRBJ1-5; D gene ambiguous. CDR3 size: 16 residues. V gave up 3 bases and J gave up 0 bases, with 12 bases separating them. CDR1 is MDHEN and CDR2 is SYDVKM in the germline V gene. The CDR3 loop reads CASSFLPSNSNQPQHF. CDR3 DNA: TGTGCCAGCAGTTTTCTCCCCAGCAATAGCAATCAGCCCCAGCATTTT. Complete variable domain (other parts from reference TRBV28 and TRBJ1-5): DVKVTQSSRYLVKRTGEKVFLECVQDMDHENMFWYRQDPGLGLRLIYFSYDVKMKEKGDIPEGYSVSREKKERFSLILESASTNQTSMYLCASSFLPSNSNQPQHFGDGTRLSIL.

The chain combines TRBV6-5 with TRBJ1-3; D ambiguous. The CDR3 spans 16 residues. V was shortened by 0 bases and J by 0 bases, with 9 bases between the two germline ends. Germline V lookup: CDR1 MNHEY, CDR2 SVGAGI. The DNA of the CDR3 is TGTGCCAGCAGTTACTCTTTGGATTTCTCTGGAAACACCATATATTTT. It yields the protein CASSYSLDFSGNTIYF.

The genes are TRBV11-2 and TRBJ1-2; D call uncertain. CDR3 length: 13 residues. V was trimmed by 6 bases and J by 6 bases, leaving 14 bases between them. Germline CDR1 SGHAT, CDR2 FQNNGV. CDR3 sequence (DNA): TGTGCCAGCAGGAGTGCGGGGATTGATGGCTACACCTTC. Translated, it gives CASRSAGIDGYTF.

The chain couples TRBV23-1 to TRBJ2-2, with 8 bases fitting TRBD1. TRBV23-1 is flagged as an ORF with uncertain function. The CDR3 totals 18 residues. V shed 2 bases, J shed 3 bases, and the junction held 11 bases outside the gene matches. The CDR3 is CASSQMGDGQGYTGELFF. DNA for the CDR3: TGCGCCAGCAGTCAAATGGGGGATGGACAGGGATACACCGGGGAGCTGTTTTTT.

V usage is TRBV9 and J usage is TRBJ2-1; 12 bases fit TRBD2. The V and J ends lost 0 bases and 0 bases, in that order; junction bases with no gene match: 7. Germline V gene sequence: CDR1 SGDLS, CDR2 YYNGEE. This CDR3 is built from 19 residues. This CDR3 is CASSVAGLAGKSSYNEQFF. In DNA form, the CDR3 reads TGTGCCAGCAGCGTAGCTGGACTAGCGGGAAAGAGCTCCTACAATGAGCAGTTCTTC.

V is TRBV6-1 and J is TRBJ2-3; TRBD2 might be the D (5 bases). V lost 3 bases and J 0 bases, leaving 10 bases between the germline ends. There are 15 residues in the CDR3. Per germline, CDR1 MNHNS and CDR2 SASEGT. CDR3 sequence: CASSDRGESTDTQYF. CDR3 bases: TGTGCCAGCAGTGACCGGGGAGAAAGCACAGATACGCAGTATTTT.